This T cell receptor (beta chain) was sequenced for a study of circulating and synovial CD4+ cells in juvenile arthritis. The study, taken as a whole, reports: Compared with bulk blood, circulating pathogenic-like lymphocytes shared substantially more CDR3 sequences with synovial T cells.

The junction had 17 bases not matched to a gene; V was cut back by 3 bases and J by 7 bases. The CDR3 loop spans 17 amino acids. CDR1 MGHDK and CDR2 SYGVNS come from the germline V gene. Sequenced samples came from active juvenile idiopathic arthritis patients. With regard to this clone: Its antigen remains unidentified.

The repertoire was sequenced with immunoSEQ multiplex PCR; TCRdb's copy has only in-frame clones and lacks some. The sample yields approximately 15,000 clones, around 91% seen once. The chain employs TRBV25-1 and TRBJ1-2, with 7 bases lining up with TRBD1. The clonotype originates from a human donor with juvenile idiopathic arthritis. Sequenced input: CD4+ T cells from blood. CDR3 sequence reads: CASSDGGTAHPIGGYTF. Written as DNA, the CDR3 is TGTGCCAGCAGTGATGGGGGGACAGCTCATCCCATAGGTGGCTACACCTTC.